Listed below are T cell receptor beta chains from one sample, sequenced in a study of blood T cell repertoires in COVID-19. This table comes from immunoSEQ multiplex PCR, and its TCRdb copy is limited to in-frame clones, with some not included. The sample contains just over 650,000 clones, approximately 90% of which appear only once. Sequencing was done on a sample of peripheral blood. The receptors originated from a woman between 18 and 29 years old with acute or convalescent COVID-19. CDR3s include the opening cysteine and the closing phenylalanine or tryptophan. D genes are given only for firm matches. A row's size may be missing; if present it is once, few, many or a size class.

d_call j_call clone_size v_call cdr3_aa cdr3_nt
- TRBJ1-1 - TRBV4-1 CASSQGRQGSTEAFF TGCGCCAGCAGCCAAGGGCGTCAGGGTTCGACTGAAGCTTTCTTT
- TRBJ1-4 - TRBV10-3 CAISRDQNEKLFF TGTGCCATCAGCCGGGATCAAAATGAAAAACTGTTTTTT
TRBD1 TRBJ2-4 - TRBV5-1 CASSRDRSLGDIQYF TGCGCCAGCAGCAGGGACAGGTCGTTGGGGGACATTCAGTACTTC
TRBD1 TRBJ1-6 few TRBV5-8 CASSLRQGPYNSPLHF TGTGCCAGCAGCTTAAGACAGGGACCCTATAATTCACCCCTCCACTTT
- TRBJ2-3 once TRBV6-6 CASSYSDSNKYF TGTGCCAGCAGTTACTCGGACAGTAACAAGTATTTT
TRBD1 TRBJ1-1 - TRBV19 CASSIDYRGRGTEAFF TGTGCCAGTAGTATAGATTACAGGGGGCGGGGCACTGAAGCTTTCTTT
- TRBJ2-3 - TRBV20-1 CSATQTDTQYF TGCAGTGCGACTCAAACAGATACGCAGTATTTT
TRBD1 TRBJ2-3 - TRBV5-1 CASSFLPFNGQGAADTQYF TGCGCCAGCAGCTTCCTGCCCTTTAACGGACAGGGGGCTGCAGATACGCAGTATTTT
TRBD1 TRBJ1-1 - TRBV24-1 CATSAKTGLNTEAFF TGTGCCACCAGTGCGAAGACAGGGTTGAACACTGAAGCTTTCTTT
- TRBJ2-1 - TRBV3-1/TRBV3-2 CASSKEGGRYNEQFF TGTGCCAGCAGCAAAGAGGGGGGGAGGTACAATGAGCAGTTCTTC
- TRBJ1-2 - TRBV18 CASSPPETYGYTF TGTGCCAGCTCACCACCTGAGACTTATGGCTACACCTTC
TRBD1 TRBJ1-1 - TRBV5-4 CASKKTGVTEAFF TGTGCCAGCAAGAAAACAGGGGTCACTGAAGCTTTCTTT
- TRBJ2-1 - TRBV11-2 CASSLGSTSWSYNEQFF TGTGCCAGCAGCTTAGGTAGTACTAGCTGGTCCTACAATGAGCAGTTCTTC
- TRBJ2-1 - TRBV5-1 CASSLSGFYNEQFF TGCGCCAGCAGCTTGTCAGGGTTTTACAATGAGCAGTTCTTC
TRBD1 TRBJ1-2 once TRBV5-4 CASSLAFEKGARHGYTF TGTGCCAGCAGCTTGGCATTTGAAAAGGGGGCTAGACATGGCTACACCTTC
TRBD1 TRBJ1-1 - TRBV9 CASTQGALNTEAFF TGTGCCAGCACCCAGGGGGCCTTGAACACTGAAGCTTTCTTT
TRBD1 TRBJ2-5 - TRBV24-1 CATADRGAEETQYF TGTGCCACCGCAGACAGGGGCGCCGAAGAGACCCAGTACTTC
TRBD1 TRBJ1-6 - TRBV12-5 CASGLTLDRGPGSYNSPLHF TGTGCTAGTGGGCTGACCTTGGACAGGGGGCCGGGCTCCTATAATTCACCCCTCCACTTT
TRBD2 TRBJ2-1 - TRBV30 CAWSTSVTRYEQFF TGTGCCTGGAGTACTAGCGTCACAAGATATGAGCAGTTCTTC
- TRBJ1-1 - TRBV20-1 CSASRPARGTEAFF TGCAGTGCTAGTCGGCCCGCCAGGGGCACTGAAGCTTTCTTT
- TRBJ2-6 once TRBV29-1 CSVGTTGANVLTF TGCAGCGTTGGGACAACTGGGGCCAACGTCCTGACTTTC
TRBD1 TRBJ2-5 once TRBV2 CASSPGRGQETQYF TGTGCCAGCAGCCCGGGCAGGGGGCAAGAGACCCAGTACTTC
TRBD2 TRBJ2-2 few TRBV7-8 CASSNTGTTNTGELFF TGTGCCAGCAGCAACACCGGGACTACGAACACCGGGGAGCTGTTTTTT
- TRBJ2-5 - TRBV28 CASSLFLPRVDQETQYF TGTGCCAGCAGTTTATTCCTTCCCCGGGTGGACCAAGAGACCCAGTACTTC
TRBD1 TRBJ1-2 - TRBV15 CATSRAVGGSYGYTF TGTGCCACCAGCAGAGCGGTAGGGGGCAGCTATGGCTACACCTTC
TRBD1 TRBJ1-1 - TRBV15 CATSRVPYRGLTNTEAFF TGTGCCACCAGCAGAGTCCCTTACAGGGGGTTAACGAACACTGAAGCTTTCTTT
- TRBJ2-1 once TRBV5-6 CASSLEAGPSYNEQFF TGTGCCAGCAGCTTGGAGGCAGGGCCCTCCTACAATGAGCAGTTCTTC
- TRBJ2-5 - TRBV5-1 CASSEAMETQYF TGCGCCAGCAGCGAAGCAATGGAGACCCAGTACTTC
TRBD2 TRBJ2-1 - TRBV9 CASSVDGLAGGRGFF TGTGCCAGCAGCGTAGATGGACTAGCGGGGGGCCGAGGGTTCTTC
- TRBJ1-2 - TRBV13 CASSLGRFNYGYTF TGTGCCAGCAGCTTAGGCAGGTTTAACTATGGCTACACCTTC
TRBD2 TRBJ2-7 - TRBV6-6 CASSPPSPLAGGPEQYF TGTGCCAGCAGTCCCCCGTCCCCACTAGCGGGGGGGCCAGAGCAGTACTTC
TRBD1 TRBJ2-7 - TRBV6-6 CASITRDRPYEQYF TGTGCCAGCATCACGAGGGACAGACCCTACGAGCAGTACTTC